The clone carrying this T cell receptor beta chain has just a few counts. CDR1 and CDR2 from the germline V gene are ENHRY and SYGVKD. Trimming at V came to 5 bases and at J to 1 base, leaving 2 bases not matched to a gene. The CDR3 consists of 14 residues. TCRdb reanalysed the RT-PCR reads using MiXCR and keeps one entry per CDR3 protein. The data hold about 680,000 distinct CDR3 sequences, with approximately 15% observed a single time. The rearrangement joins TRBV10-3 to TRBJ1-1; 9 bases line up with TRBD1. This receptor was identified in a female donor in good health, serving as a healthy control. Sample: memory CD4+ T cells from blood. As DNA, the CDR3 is TGTGCCATCAGTTCGGGACAGGGGAACACTGAAGCTTTCTTT. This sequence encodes CAISSGQGNTEAFF.